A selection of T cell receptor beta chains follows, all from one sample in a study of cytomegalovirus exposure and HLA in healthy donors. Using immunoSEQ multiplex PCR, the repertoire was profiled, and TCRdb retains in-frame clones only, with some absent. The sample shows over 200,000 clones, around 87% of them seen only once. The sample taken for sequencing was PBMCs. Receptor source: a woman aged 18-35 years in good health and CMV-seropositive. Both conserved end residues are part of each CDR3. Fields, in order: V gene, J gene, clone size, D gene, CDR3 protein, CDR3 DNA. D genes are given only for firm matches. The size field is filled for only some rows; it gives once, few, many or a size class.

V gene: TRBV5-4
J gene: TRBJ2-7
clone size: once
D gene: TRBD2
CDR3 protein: CASSLGTSALYEQYF
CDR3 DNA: TGTGCCAGCAGCTTGGGGACTAGCGCTTTATACGAGCAGTACTTC

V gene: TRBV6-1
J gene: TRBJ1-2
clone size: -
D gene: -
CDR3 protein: CASSENDRHYGYTF
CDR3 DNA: TGTGCCAGCAGTGAAAATGACAGGCACTATGGCTACACCTTC

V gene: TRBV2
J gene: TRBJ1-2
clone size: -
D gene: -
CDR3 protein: CASSGRKPRGGYGYTF
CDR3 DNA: TGTGCCAGCAGTGGACGAAAACCTCGCGGGGGCTATGGCTACACCTTC

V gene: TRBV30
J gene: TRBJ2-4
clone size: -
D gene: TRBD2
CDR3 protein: CAWSPSSRSGRRYF
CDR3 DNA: TGTGCCTGGAGCCCATCGTCCCGTAGCGGGAGAAGATACTTC

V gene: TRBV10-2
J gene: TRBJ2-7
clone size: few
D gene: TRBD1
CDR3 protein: CASRGTGGLEQYF
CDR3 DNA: TGCGCCAGCAGGGGAACAGGGGGGCTCGAGCAGTACTTC

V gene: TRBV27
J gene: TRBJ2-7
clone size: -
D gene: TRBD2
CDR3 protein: CASALLAGGMSPYEQYF
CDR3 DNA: TGTGCCAGCGCCCTACTAGCGGGAGGGATGTCCCCGTACGAGCAGTACTTC

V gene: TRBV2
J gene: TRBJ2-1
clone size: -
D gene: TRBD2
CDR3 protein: CASSTRGLASYNEQFF
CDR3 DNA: TGTGCCAGCAGTACCAGAGGACTAGCGTCCTACAATGAGCAGTTCTTC

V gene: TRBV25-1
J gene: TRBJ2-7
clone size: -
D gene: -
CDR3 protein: CASSEDVRAQGKLYEQYF
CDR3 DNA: TGTGCCAGCAGTGAAGACGTGCGGGCCCAAGGAAAGTTGTACGAGCAGTACTTC

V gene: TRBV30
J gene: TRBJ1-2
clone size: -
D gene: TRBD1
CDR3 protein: CAWRTRGQSYGYTF
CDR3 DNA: TGTGCCTGGAGGACTCGGGGACAGAGCTATGGCTACACCTTC

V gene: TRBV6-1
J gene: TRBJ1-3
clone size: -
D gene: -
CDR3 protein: CASSGGSAGNTIYF
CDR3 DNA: TGTGCCAGCAGCGGAGGCAGTGCCGGAAACACCATATATTTT

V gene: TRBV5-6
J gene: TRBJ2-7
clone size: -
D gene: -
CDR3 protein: CASSLYSSYEQYF
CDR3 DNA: TGTGCCAGCAGCTTGTACAGCTCCTACGAGCAGTACTTC

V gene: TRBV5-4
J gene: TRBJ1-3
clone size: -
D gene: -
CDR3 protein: CASSLDWRGSGNTIYF
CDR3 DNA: TGTGCCAGCAGCCTGGATTGGAGGGGCTCTGGAAACACCATATATTTT

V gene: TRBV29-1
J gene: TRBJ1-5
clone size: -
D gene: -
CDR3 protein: CSVAGGNQPQHF
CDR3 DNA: TGCAGCGTTGCAGGGGGCAATCAGCCCCAGCATTTT

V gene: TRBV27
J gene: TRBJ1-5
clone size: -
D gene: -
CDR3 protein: CASKKGAGINNQPQHF
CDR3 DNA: TGTGCCAGTAAGAAAGGGGCAGGGATCAACAATCAGCCCCAGCATTTT

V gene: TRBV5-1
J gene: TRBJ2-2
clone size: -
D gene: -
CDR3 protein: CASSSQGTANTGELFF
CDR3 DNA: TGCGCCAGCAGCTCCCAGGGCACAGCGAACACCGGGGAGCTGTTTTTT

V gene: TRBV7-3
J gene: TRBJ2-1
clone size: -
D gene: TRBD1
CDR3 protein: CASSLRRGQGDYNEQFF
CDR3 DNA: TGTGCCAGCAGCTTAAGACGGGGACAGGGGGACTACAATGAGCAGTTCTTC

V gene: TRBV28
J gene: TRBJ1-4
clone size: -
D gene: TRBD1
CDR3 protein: CASSSGTGSKNEKLFF
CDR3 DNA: TGTGCCAGCAGTTCCGGGACAGGGAGTAAAAATGAAAAACTGTTTTTT

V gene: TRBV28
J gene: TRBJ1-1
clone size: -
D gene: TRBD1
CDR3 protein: CASRGTGLMNTEAFF
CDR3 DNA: TGTGCCAGCAGGGGGACAGGGCTGATGAACACTGAAGCTTTCTTT

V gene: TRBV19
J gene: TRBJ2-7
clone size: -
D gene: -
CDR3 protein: CASSIRGTDEQYF
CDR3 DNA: TGTGCCAGTAGTATCAGAGGCACGGACGAGCAGTACTTC

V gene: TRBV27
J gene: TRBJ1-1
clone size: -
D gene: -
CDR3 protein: CASFWATEAFF
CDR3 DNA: TGTGCCAGTTTTTGGGCGACTGAAGCTTTCTTT

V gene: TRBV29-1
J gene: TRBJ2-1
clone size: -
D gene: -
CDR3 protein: CSVDNEQFF
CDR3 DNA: TGCAGCGTCGACAATGAGCAGTTCTTC

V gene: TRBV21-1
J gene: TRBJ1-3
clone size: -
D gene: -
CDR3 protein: CASSVREDSGNTIYF
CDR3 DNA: TGTGCCAGCAGCGTCCGGGAAGACTCTGGAAACACCATATATTTT

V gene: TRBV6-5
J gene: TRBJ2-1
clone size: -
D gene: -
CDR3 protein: CASSHRVDEQFF
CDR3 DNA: TGTGCCAGCAGCCACAGGGTTGACGAGCAGTTCTTC